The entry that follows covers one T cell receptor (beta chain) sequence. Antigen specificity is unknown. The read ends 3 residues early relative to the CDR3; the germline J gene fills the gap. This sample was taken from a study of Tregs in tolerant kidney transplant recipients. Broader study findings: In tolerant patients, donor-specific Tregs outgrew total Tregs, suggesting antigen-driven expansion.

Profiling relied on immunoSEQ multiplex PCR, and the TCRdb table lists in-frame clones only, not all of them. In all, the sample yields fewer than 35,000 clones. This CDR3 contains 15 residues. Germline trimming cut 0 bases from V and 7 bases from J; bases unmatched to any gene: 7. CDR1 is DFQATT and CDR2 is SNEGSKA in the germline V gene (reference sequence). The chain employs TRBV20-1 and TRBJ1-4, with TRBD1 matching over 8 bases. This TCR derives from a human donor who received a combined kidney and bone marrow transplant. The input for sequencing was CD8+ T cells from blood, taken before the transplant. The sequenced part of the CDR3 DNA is TGCAGTGCTAGAGATAGTCCAGGGGGCCTTGAAAAA. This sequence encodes CSARDSPGGLEK. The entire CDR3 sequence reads CSARDSPGGLEKLFF.